This is a list of T cell receptor beta chains from one sample in a study of blood T cells in healthy people across ages. In TCRdb, the 5' RACE reads were re-called with MiXCR into one record per CDR3 protein. The table has about 650,000 distinct CDR3 sequences, 52% seen once; the top ten hold roughly 12%. The sequenced material came from blood. These receptors were collected from a woman of 80 years or more in good health. Both conserved end residues are part of each CDR3. D genes are given only for firm matches. Clone size is stated in some rows and not others, as once, few, many or a class when expanded.

V gene,J gene,clone size,D gene,CDR3 DNA,CDR3 protein
TRBV7-9,TRBJ2-7,.,.,TGTGCCAGCAGCTTAAGTCCGGTGGAAGAGCAGTACTTC,CASSLSPVEEQYF
TRBV12-3/TRBV12-4,TRBJ2-7,.,.,TGTGCCAGCGCACCACAGGACATGAACTACGAGCAGTACTTC,CASAPQDMNYEQYF
TRBV7-9,TRBJ1-1,few,.,TGTGCCAGCAGCTTCGCCCAGAACACTGAAGCTTTCTTT,CASSFAQNTEAFF
TRBV29-1,TRBJ2-3,many,.,TGCAGCGGCTACACCACAGATACGCAGTATTTT,CSGYTTDTQYF
TRBV28,TRBJ2-7,.,TRBD1,TGTGCCAGCAGTTCCTCGGGGACAGGGTTCTCCTACGAGCAGTACTTC,CASSSSGTGFSYEQYF
TRBV29-1,TRBJ2-3,few,.,TGCAGCGTTGATCACGGCGCAGATACGCAGTATTTT,CSVDHGADTQYF
TRBV20-1,TRBJ1-6,.,.,TGCAGTGCTAACCCAGGTAGCGGATCACCCCTCCACTTT,CSANPGSGSPLHF
TRBV5-1,TRBJ2-1,many,TRBD2,TGCGCCAGCAGCGTAGGGACTAGCGTCACCAATGAGCAGTTCTTC,CASSVGTSVTNEQFF
TRBV20-1,TRBJ1-2,.,.,TGCAGGTTACCGGGAACAGGCTACACCTTC,CRLPGTGYTF
TRBV25-1,TRBJ2-5,few,.,TGTGCCAGCAGTGAACAGGGGTCCCAAGAGACCCAGTACTTC,CASSEQGSQETQYF
TRBV12-3/TRBV12-4,TRBJ2-5,.,.,TGTGCCAGCAGCTATCAGGGGTCTACGGTCGCCCAGTACTTC,CASSYQGSTVAQYF
TRBV10-2,TRBJ2-5,many,TRBD2,TGCGCCAGCACCCCCGGGACTAGCGGGAGTCAGACCCAGTACTTC,CASTPGTSGSQTQYF
TRBV18,TRBJ2-1,many,.,TGTGCCAGCTGTGACGGACAATACAATGAGCAGTTCTTC,CASCDGQYNEQFF
TRBV3-1,TRBJ2-4,.,TRBD2,TGTGCCAGCAGCCCGGGACTAGCTGTAACCATTCAGTACTTC,CASSPGLAVTIQYF
TRBV4-1,TRBJ2-7,.,.,TGCGCCAGCAGCCCCGTTGTGGGGGAGTACCACGAGCAGTACTTC,CASSPVVGEYHEQYF
TRBV29-1,TRBJ2-7,.,TRBD1,TGCAGCGCGGGACAGGGGGCCACCTACGAGCAGTACTTC,CSAGQGATYEQYF
TRBV12-3/TRBV12-4,TRBJ2-7,.,.,TGTGCCAGCAGTTTAAGAGGCAGCGCCTACGAGCAGTACTTC,CASSLRGSAYEQYF
TRBV21-1,TRBJ2-7,.,.,TGTGCCAGCAGCAAAATAGCCGCAATAATCTCGTACGAGCAGTACTTC,CASSKIAAIISYEQYF
TRBV9,TRBJ1-1,.,.,TGTGCCAGCAGCGTACCCCCGAACACTGAAGCTTTCTTT,CASSVPPNTEAFF
TRBV6-5,TRBJ1-1,.,TRBD1,TGTGCCAGCAGGGGGGACAGCCGGTACGCTGAAGCTTTCTTT,CASRGDSRYAEAFF
TRBV29-1,TRBJ1-2,.,.,TGCAGCGTTGAAGATCTTGGGACATTTTTGCTCGCTGGCTACACCTTC,CSVEDLGTFLLAGYTF
TRBV5-1,TRBJ2-2,few,TRBD1,TGTGCCAGCAGTTTCGGGACAGGGAGGACCGGGGAGCTGTTTTTT,CASSFGTGRTGELFF
TRBV15,TRBJ2-3,.,.,TGTACCACCAGCAGAGATCGGACAGATACGCAGTATTTT,CTTSRDRTDTQYF
TRBV2,TRBJ2-1,few,TRBD2,TGTGCCAGCAGCTTCCTAGCGGGAGGGCGCCTTAGGGATGAGCAGTTCTTC,CASSFLAGGRLRDEQFF
TRBV7-9,TRBJ2-1,many,.,TGTGCCAGCAGTCCGGCCCAGGGGTGGGATGAGCAGTTCTTC,CASSPAQGWDEQFF
TRBV20-1,TRBJ2-6,.,.,TGCAGTGCTATCACAGAAAACTCTGGGGCCAACGTCCTGACTTTC,CSAITENSGANVLTF
TRBV20-1,TRBJ1-5,many,.,TGCAGTGCTGGGCGACATGTAAGCAATCAGCCCCAGCATTTT,CSAGRHVSNQPQHF
TRBV12-3/TRBV12-4,TRBJ2-1,.,.,TGTGCCAGCAGGCCCTCACAGGTTGAGCAGTTCTTC,CASRPSQVEQFF
TRBV7-9,TRBJ2-7,many,.,TGTGCCAGCAGCTTAGGGGATTCCGAGCAGTACTTC,CASSLGDSEQYF
TRBV5-1,TRBJ2-1,few,TRBD2,TGCGCCAGCACCGGGGCGGGAGGGTACAGTGAGCAGTTCTTC,CASTGAGGYSEQFF
TRBV9,TRBJ2-4,many,.,TGTGCCAGCAGCGCGTTTGGGAACATTCAGTACTTC,CASSAFGNIQYF
TRBV20-1,TRBJ2-3,.,.,TGCAGTGCTATGGGCCAGACGAGTGCGCAGTATTTT,CSAMGQTSAQYF
TRBV28,TRBJ1-5,.,TRBD1,TGTGCCAGCAGTCGGACAGGCCATAGCAATCAGCCCCAGCATTTT,CASSRTGHSNQPQHF
TRBV10-1,TRBJ2-3,many,.,TGCGCCAGCAGTGAGTCGGGAGCCACCACAGATACGCAGTATTTT,CASSESGATTDTQYF
TRBV28,TRBJ2-5,.,TRBD2,TGTGCCAGCAGTCGACTAGCGGATGAGGAGACCCAGTACTTC,CASSRLADEETQYF
TRBV29-1,TRBJ1-2,.,TRBD1,TGCAGCGTTGAGGGACAGGTCTATGGCTACACCTTC,CSVEGQVYGYTF
TRBV6-6,TRBJ2-7,.,TRBD1,TGTGCCAGCAGTTACCGGGACAGGGCTTTTAGCTCCTACGAGCAGTACTTC,CASSYRDRAFSSYEQYF
TRBV15,TRBJ2-4,.,.,TGTGCCACCAGCAGAGACGCGGTGACCAAAAACATTCAGTACTTC,CATSRDAVTKNIQYF
TRBV20-1,TRBJ2-5,few,TRBD2,TGCAGTGCTAGAACTAGCGTTATCCAAGAGTCCCAGTACTTC,CSARTSVIQESQYF
TRBV7-8,TRBJ1-1,.,.,TGTGCCAGCAGCCGTCCTGGTGGCAGCCACACTGAAGCTTTCTTT,CASSRPGGSHTEAFF
TRBV3-1,TRBJ2-3,few,TRBD1,TGTGCCAGCAGCCAACGACAGGGGAGTGGTGATACGCAGTATTTT,CASSQRQGSGDTQYF
TRBV5-1,TRBJ1-4,.,.,TGCGCCAGCAGCTCCAACAGGGAAAAACTGTTTTTT,CASSSNREKLFF
TRBV12-3/TRBV12-4,TRBJ1-1,few,TRBD1,TGTGCCAGCAGTACTGGACAGGGTCGGTGGTGGGCTTTCTTT,CASSTGQGRWWAFF
TRBV20-1,TRBJ2-5,.,.,TGCAGTGCTCAAGAGTGGGCAGAGACCCAGTACTTC,CSAQEWAETQYF
TRBV27,TRBJ2-1,.,.,TGTGCCAGCAGTTTCCTCCCACAGGGCTACGAGCAGTTCTTC,CASSFLPQGYEQFF
TRBV29-1,TRBJ2-3,.,TRBD2,TGCAGCGTTGGGGCTAGCGGGGGGACAGATACGCAGTATTTT,CSVGASGGTDTQYF
TRBV2,TRBJ2-5,.,.,TGTGCCAGCAGTGCGGTTAGAGAGCAGTACTTC,CASSAVREQYF
TRBV7-2,TRBJ1-2,.,.,TGTGCCAGCAGCGCTTACGGGGAGGTTGTCTACACCTTC,CASSAYGEVVYTF
TRBV4-1,TRBJ2-3,many,.,TGCGCAACCAAGGGCCCCACAGATACGCAGTATTTT,CATKGPTDTQYF
TRBV29-1,TRBJ2-3,.,.,TGCAGCGTTGATCTCTTCGGTCTGGGCGCAGATACGCAGTATTTT,CSVDLFGLGADTQYF
TRBV29-1,TRBJ2-1,.,TRBD1,TGCAGCGTCCGGACAGGGACTGAGCAGTTCTTC,CSVRTGTEQFF
TRBV5-1,TRBJ1-1,.,TRBD1,TGCGCCAGCAGCTTGGGGGGACAGATGAACACTGAAGCTTTCTTT,CASSLGGQMNTEAFF
TRBV18,TRBJ2-5,many,.,TGTGCCAGCTCACCAGGGGTTCCCGGAGTTGGAGAGACCCAGTACTTC,CASSPGVPGVGETQYF
TRBV4-2,TRBJ2-4,.,.,TGTGCCAGCAGCCAAGATTCGGGCAGCTTAGTACTTTTAGCCAAAAACATTCAGTACTTC,CASSQDSGSLVLLAKNIQYF
TRBV7-2,TRBJ2-5,.,.,TGTGCCAGCACCTCCGGGAGGGACAGGGTCCAAGAGACCCAGTACTTC,CASTSGRDRVQETQYF
TRBV29-1,TRBJ2-7,once,.,TGCAGCGTCGAAAGGGGAAAGGGGTACGAGCAGTACTTC,CSVERGKGYEQYF
TRBV4-3,TRBJ1-2,.,.,TGCGCCAGCAGCCAAGATGTGCGGGCCTCTGGCTACACCTTC,CASSQDVRASGYTF
TRBV7-9,TRBJ2-3,.,.,TGTACCAGCAGCTTAGCTCGGGACACCCTTATCCCGTATTTT,CTSSLARDTLIPYF
TRBV27,TRBJ2-7,.,TRBD1,TGTGCCAGCAGTTTAGTTAGGGGGCCCGAGCAGTACTTC,CASSLVRGPEQYF
TRBV25-1,TRBJ2-1,many,.,TGTGCCAGCAGTGAACAGGCTGATAATGAGCAGTTCTTC,CASSEQADNEQFF